This T cell receptor beta chain was obtained from a study of shared clonotypes between healthy human individuals (dated by TCRdb to between 2020 and 2021). About the full investigation: Three men and a couple of women, aged 18 to 49 years, made up the cohort. For each donor, CD4 naive and CD4 memory were each run on three plates, CD8 naive on two plates, and CD8 memory on one plate. To estimate repertoire size and how much clonotypes are shared between individuals, the study performed deep sequencing of blood TCR repertoires from roughly five healthy adults. To increase sequencing depth and limit assay-specific biases, different laboratories used diverse techniques to prepare libraries and sequence TCR repertoires. Per donor, leukapheresis produced somewhere between about 0.8 and 9 billion PBMCs. General study outcomes and caveats: When a few donors were compared, the shared fraction of clonotypes was around 5% for naive CD4, around 3.6% for naive CD8, 2% to 2.5% for memory CD4, and 0.4% for memory CD8. Based on pairwise subsampling, the degree of clonotype sharing among donors was expected to be affected by sequencing depth. Clonotypes shared by all four sorted-subset donors showed higher generation probabilities than non-shared clonotypes. Sampling was limited to blood, and TCR repertoires in tissue likely differ from TCR repertoires in blood. Naive subsets generally had larger estimated clonotype richness than memory subsets did. Because the study included only a small number of donors, the genetic and exposure-history diversity represented was limited. Even with the large sequencing depth, rarefaction of the sorted-subset datasets indicated that sequencing was incomplete.

Healthy HIV-negative adults with no recently reported acute infections or vaccinations were included as donors. Every donor was a Caucasian adult living in Nashville, Tennessee, USA. CD4+ T cells were enriched by magnetic negative selection; naive cells were then positively selected on CD45RA, and the negative fraction formed the memory subset. Blood was obtained by leukapheresis, after which PBMCs were separated by Ficoll-Histopaque density gradient centrifugation and cryopreserved in liquid nitrogen vapor phase. Analytical flow cytometry was used to check the purity and quantity of each magnetically sorted T cell population. From each sorted fraction, genomic DNA was isolated and quantified by UV absorbance on a Nanodrop 2000c. CDR1 is given as SGHNT and CDR2 as YYREEE, both from the germline V gene (reference sequence). The CDR3 contains 13 residues, cysteine and phenylalanine counted. The CDR3 DNA has 39 bases and is translated from base 1. The germline V and J ends show losses of 1 base and 10 bases respectively, and no gene match explains 6 bases of the junction.

TCR CDR3 regions were amplified from genomic DNA by multiplex PCR using the deep immunoSEQ assay. Extracted genomic DNA from each cell subset was spread evenly across all wells of several immunoSEQ 96-well plates, with each plate serving as a replicate. For sorted subsets, roughly 200 ng of genomic DNA, equivalent to around 29,000 T cell genomes, went into each replicate PCR. The purified libraries were quantified using a Qubit 3.0 fluorometer, sized with a Bioanalyzer 2100, and then quantified again using the KAPA Library Quantification kit. A separate single-read 150-cycle Illumina NextSeq 550 flow cell was used to sequence each immunoSEQ 96-well plate. From the authors' description of their analysis: Because the immunoSEQ output held only junctional sequences and lacked quality scores, the filtering could not match the filtering applied to full-length reads. To assign V/J genes and CDR3, sequences were annotated using PyIR, a Python wrapper for IgBLAST v1.9, with IMGT germline references. Reads were removed for weak V/J assignments (E-value above 1e-6), missing CDR3, stop codons, out-of-frame junctions, or ambiguous translated residues. V3J clonotypes were defined as sequences sharing the same inferred V gene, J gene, and CDR3 amino acid sequence. To compute the percentage overlap between repertoires, the number of shared unique clonotypes was divided by the size of the smaller repertoire. Repertoire richness was assessed with RTK rarefaction, the Chao1 estimator, and Recon v2.1 estimates of unobserved clonotypes. Generation probabilities for all TCRbeta clonotypes obtained by the gDNA method from a handful of donors were computed using OLGA. TCRdb limited this immuneACCESS table to in-frame rearrangements with V and J called. A share of clones is missing; checked studies link under half to unresolved V genes, and the rest is unexplained. V, J and clone size are taken as reported in that table, and D and trimming were inferred from the DNA itself. The sample has fewer than 200,000 clones on record, approximately 70% of them singletons. The ten most abundant clones make up over 9.5% of the sample.

This clone has at least ten counts. The specificity of this receptor is unknown. Per-nucleotide qualities are absent, and no much larger clonotype sits a single base away. Sequenced sample: memory CD4+ T cells sorted from blood. What the cell subset or site label conveys for this sample: CD45RA-negative fraction. This clonotype was sampled from a man aged 25 to 45 in good health. The chain employs TRBV5-4 and TRBJ2-3, and TRBD1 aligns with 7 junction nucleotides. The nucleotide sequence is given as TGTGCCAGCAGCTTGAAAAGGGACAGCCCGCAGTATTTT. It is translated as CASSLKRDSPQYF. The reference TRBV5-4 and TRBJ2-3 proteins fill in what lies around the CDR3, so the full variable domain reads ETGVTQSPTHLIKTRGQQVTLRCSSQSGHNTVSWYQQALGQGPQFIFQYYREEENGRGNFPPRFSGLQFPNYSSELNVNALELDDSALYLCASSLKRDSPQYFGPGTRLTVL.